The 25 T cell receptor beta chains below were found in one sample sequenced in a study of cytomegalovirus exposure and HLA in healthy donors. PCR employed 60 Vbeta and 13 Jbeta primers. Some clones are missing from TCRdb's copy, which holds only in-frame ones; the method was immunoSEQ multiplex PCR. The data contain about 100,000 clones, more than 75% of them seen just once; the ten biggest clones take up 3% to 4.5%. The sample comprised PBMCs. These TCRs come from a woman between 45 and 65 years old in good health and CMV-seropositive.

The chain is built from TRBV15 and TRBJ2-7; D not resolved. The CDR3 sequence is 13 residues long. The germline CDR1 and CDR2 sequences are LNHNV and YYDKDF (reference sequence). With 0 bases removed from V and 3 bases from J, the gap between germline ends came to 6 bases. CDR3 coding DNA: TGTGCCACCAGCAGAGATCGGAGCTACGAGCAGTACTTC. It translates to CATSRDRSYEQYF.

This chain connects TRBV7-9 to TRBJ2-6, with D tentatively TRBD1 (6 bases). The CDR3 runs 18 residues. With 6 bases removed from V and 2 bases from J, the gap between germline ends came to 20 bases. The germline gives CDR1 SEHNR, CDR2 FQNEAQ (reference sequence). CDR3 in amino acids: CASRYRTEVEAGANVLTF. CDR3 sequence (DNA): TGTGCCAGCAGATATAGGACAGAGGTGGAAGCTGGGGCCAACGTCCTGACTTTC.

CDR3: CASSLGTGGSSGNTIYF. In nucleotides, the CDR3 is TGTGCCAGCAGCTTAGGGACAGGGGGCTCGTCTGGAAACACCATATATTTT. The chain employs TRBV7-9 and TRBJ1-3; 11 bases map to TRBD1. V gave up 1 base and J gave up 1 base; unmatched junction bases: 3. The length of the CDR3 is 17 residues. CDR1 SEHNR and CDR2 FQNEAQ come from the germline V gene (reference sequence).

The J gene is TRBJ2-7, the V gene TRBV14, with 9 bases identical to TRBD1. Germline assignment: CDR1 SGHDN and CDR2 FVKESK. This CDR3 region has 16 residues. V gave up 1 base and J gave up 6 bases; unmatched junction bases: 10. CDR3 sequence (DNA): TGTGCCAGCAGCCAAGCCCCGGGACAGGGTTTCCCCGAGCAGTACTTC. Translation: CASSQAPGQGFPEQYF. Complete variable domain (other parts from reference TRBV14 and TRBJ2-7): EAGVTQFPSHSVIEKGQTVTLRCDPISGHDNLYWYRRVMGKEIKFLLHFVKESKQDESGMPNNRFLAERTGGTYSTLKVQPAELEDSGVYFCASSQAPGQGFPEQYFGPGTRLTVT.

This chain joins TRBV2 and TRBJ2-1; TRBD2 agrees at 11 bases. The length of the CDR3 is 17 residues. Trimming cost V 0 bases and J 3 bases; bases outside gene matches: 4. The germline V gene encodes CDR1 SNHLY and CDR2 FYNNEI. CDR3 bases: TGTGCCAGCAGTGAAGCTGTGGGACTAGCGGTCTACAATGAGCAGTTCTTC. Its protein product is CASSEAVGLAVYNEQFF.

V gene TRBV5-5 combines with J gene TRBJ1-2; maybe TRBD1 (6 bases). The CDR3 contains 14 residues. V lost 4 bases, J lost 4 bases, and 14 bases lay in between. In germline, CDR1 is SGHKS, CDR2 YYEKEE (reference sequence). The DNA for the CDR3 is TGTGCCAGCAGCCGCTTTGACAGGCCCTATGGCTACACCTTC. This gives the protein CASSRFDRPYGYTF.

The rearrangement uses TRBV11-2 and TRBJ2-7, with D possibly matching TRBD2 (6 bases). This CDR3 contains 12 residues. Trimming left V 6 bases short and J 2 bases short, with 8 bases between. The germline V gene has CDR1 SGHAT and CDR2 FQNNGV. The CDR3 sequence: CASRGEAYEQYF. The CDR3 nucleotides are TGTGCCAGCAGGGGGGAGGCCTACGAGCAGTACTTC.

This clone was detected only once. The rearrangement joins TRBV9 to TRBJ1-1, with 9 bases that match TRBD1. The germline CDR1 and CDR2 sequences are SGDLS and YYNGEE. This CDR3 has 14 amino acids. V dropped 5 bases and J dropped 7; count of bases not matched to a gene: 9. CDR3 sequence: CASSGGTGTFEAFF. The CDR3 nucleotides are TGTGCCAGCAGTGGGGGGACAGGGACGTTTGAAGCTTTCTTT.

Only a few counts were recorded for this clone. The J gene is TRBJ1-3, the V gene TRBV6-6; weak D call: TRBD1 (5 bases). Germline CDR1 MNHNY, CDR2 SVGAGI (reference sequence). V lost 5 bases, J lost 4 bases, and 9 bases lay in between. This CDR3 region has 13 residues. The CDR3, as DNA: TGTGCCAGCAGTGGGGCAGGGGGAAACACCATATATTTT. Amino acid sequence: CASSGAGGNTIYF.

V gene TRBV30 combines with J gene TRBJ2-7, with D possibly being TRBD2 (5 bases). The CDR3 is made up of 13 amino acids. CDR1 is GTSNPN, CDR2 SVGIG, per germline (reference sequence). With 4 bases removed from V and 5 bases from J, the gap between germline ends came to 15 bases. The chain's CDR3 is CAWTTPGMNEQYF. The CDR3 bases are TGTGCCTGGACGACCCCGGGGATGAACGAGCAGTACTTC.

This chain connects TRBV5-6 to TRBJ2-7; D is possibly TRBD1 (6 bases). Germline values: CDR1 SGHDT, CDR2 YYEEEE. Trimming took 6 bases from V and 0 from J, leaving 10 bases between them. CDR3 length equals 13 residues. The CDR3 is CASINRVSYEQYF. The DNA of the CDR3 is TGTGCCAGCATCAACAGGGTCTCCTACGAGCAGTACTTC.

The gene calls are TRBV9 and TRBJ2-1, with 11 bases fitting TRBD2. This CDR3 has 17 residues. The V gene's germline CDR1 is SGDLS and CDR2 YYNGEE. V gave up 3 bases and J gave up 0 bases; unmatched junction bases: 5. The CDR3 sequence is CASSDLAGGGSYNEQFF. CDR3 coding DNA: TGTGCCAGCAGCGATCTAGCGGGGGGAGGCTCCTACAATGAGCAGTTCTTC. The full variable domain, its missing parts supplied by reference TRBV9 and TRBJ2-1, is DSGVTQTPKHLITATGQRVTLRCSPRSGDLSVYWYQQSLDQGLQFLIQYYNGEERAKGNILERFSAQQFPDLHSELNLSSLELGDSALYFCASSDLAGGGSYNEQFFGPGTRLTVL.

The CDR3 here is CASSPRTSGEAYEQYF. DNA of the CDR3: TGTGCCAGCAGTCCTCGGACTAGCGGGGAAGCATACGAGCAGTACTTC. The chain joins TRBV27 to TRBJ2-7, with TRBD2 matching 12 bases. With V trimmed by 5 bases and J by 4 bases, 9 bases remained unmatched. This CDR3 spans 16 amino acids. Germline CDR1 reads MNHEY; CDR2 reads SMNVEV (reference sequence).

This clone was picked up one time. This chain links TRBV27 with TRBJ2-7; 7 bases map to TRBD2. Per the germline V gene, CDR1 is MNHEY and CDR2 is SMNVEV (reference sequence). V shed 5 bases and J 3 bases; nucleotides not matched to a gene: 7. CDR3 length equals 14 residues. The CDR3 here is CASSPGLGNYEQYF. The CDR3, as DNA: TGTGCCAGCAGTCCCGGACTAGGGAACTACGAGCAGTACTTC.

The DNA for the CDR3 is TGTGCCAGCAGCCAGGGTCTCTATGGCTACACCTTC. This codes for CASSQGLYGYTF. The chain recombines TRBV7-9 with TRBJ1-2; tentative D call: TRBD1 (5 bases). This CDR3 spans 12 amino acids. The V end lost 5 bases, the J end lost 4 bases, and 8 bases lay between the germline ends. Germline loops: CDR1 SEHNR, CDR2 FQNEAQ (reference sequence).

About this clone itself: Other DNA sequences in the sample encode the same CDR3. The CDR3 here is CASSLEGATNEKLFF. In DNA, the CDR3 is TGCGCCAGCAGCTTGGAGGGGGCAACTAATGAAAAACTGTTTTTT. The chain uses TRBV5-1 and TRBJ1-4, with D possibly matching TRBD1 (6 bases). Trimming took off 0 bases at V and 0 bases at J, with 6 bases between the two ends. This CDR3 has 15 residues. The V gene's germline CDR1 is SGHRS and CDR2 YFSETQ.

The rearrangement uses TRBV4-1 and TRBJ2-5; 7 bases are shared with TRBD1. The V gene end was trimmed by 4 bases and the J gene end by 3 bases; junction bases not matched to a gene: 2. This CDR3 contains 13 residues. Germline V lookup: CDR1 MGHRA, CDR2 YSYEKL. DNA for the CDR3: TGCGCCAGCAGCCGTGGGACAGAAGAGACCCAGTACTTC. It codes for CASSRGTEETQYF.

This clone was observed a single time. CDR3 sequence reads: CASTRVDEQFF. The CDR3 nucleotides are TGTGCCAGCACCCGGGTTGATGAGCAGTTCTTC. The chain couples TRBV7-9 to TRBJ2-1; no reliable D call. The V end lost 7 bases, the J end lost 8 bases, and 9 bases lay between the germline ends. The CDR3 sequence is 11 residues long. In germline, CDR1 is SEHNR, CDR2 FQNEAQ (reference sequence).

This clone has just a few counts. J is TRBJ2-1 and V is TRBV27; no clear D. The V gene lost 0 bases and the J gene lost 15 bases, with 15 bases spanning the gap. Germline CDR1 and CDR2: MNHEY and SMNVEV (reference sequence). CDR3 length: 13 amino acids. CDR3 amino acids: CASSLSPSPEMFF. CDR3 DNA: TGTGCCAGCAGTTTATCGCCTTCCCCCGAGATGTTCTTC.

This chain joins TRBV7-3 and TRBJ1-2; 11 positions agree with TRBD1. Per germline, CDR1 SGHTA and CDR2 FQGTGA. There are 15 residues in the CDR3. Trimming removed 5 bases from V and 1 base from J; junction bases left unmatched: 3. The CDR3 DNA sequence: TGTGCCAGCAGCCCCGGGACAGGGGGTAACTATGGCTACACCTTC. This translates into CASSPGTGGNYGYTF.

Comments on this clone: A read error may produce the germline difference seen at one junction end. The J gene is TRBJ1-2, the V gene TRBV7-9; no definite D call. The germline gives CDR1 SEHNR, CDR2 FQNEAQ (reference sequence). The CDR3 has 12 residues. The DNA of the CDR3 is TGTTCCAGCAGTTTGGAGGGCTATGGCTACACCTTC. Translation gives CSSSLEGYGYTF.

This clone came up a few times. V is TRBV7-9 and J is TRBJ1-5; D is ambiguous. CDR3 length: 13 residues. Trimming left V 5 bases short and J 4 bases short, with 9 bases between. Germline V gene data show CDR1 as SEHNR and CDR2 as FQNEAQ (reference sequence). The CDR3 DNA sequence: TGTGCCAGCAGCCCAAACGAGAATCAGCCCCAGCATTTT. It yields the protein CASSPNENQPQHF.

The genes are TRBV7-9 and TRBJ1-4; possibly TRBD1 for D (6 bases). This CDR3 has 13 residues. V gave up 5 bases and J gave up 8 bases, with 12 bases separating them. CDR1 is SEHNR and CDR2 is FQNEAQ in the germline V gene (reference sequence). The CDR3: CASSAGAREKLFF. Written as DNA, the CDR3 is TGTGCCAGCAGCGCGGGGGCCCGGGAAAAACTGTTTTTT.

This chain uses TRBV7-9 with TRBJ1-3, with 7 bases lining up with TRBD1. V lost 5 bases to trimming and J lost 4 bases; unmatched junction nucleotides: 8. CDR1 SEHNR and CDR2 FQNEAQ come from the germline V gene (reference sequence). CDR3 length: 15 amino acids. The CDR3 bases are TGTGCCAGCAGCCAAAGACAGGGAATCGGAAACACCATATATTTT. Translation: CASSQRQGIGNTIYF. Based on the CDR3 plus reference TRBV7-9 and TRBJ1-3, the full variable domain is DTGVSQNPRHKITKRGQNVTFRCDPISEHNRLYWYRQTLGQGPEFLTYFQNEAQLEKSRLLSDRFSAERPKGSFSTLEIQRTEQGDSAMYLCASSQRQGIGNTIYFGEGSWLTVV.

This clone showed up just a few times. The V gene is TRBV27, the J gene TRBJ1-2; 7 bases map to TRBD1. The CDR3 sequence is 15 residues long. Losses at the gene ends were 4 bases for V and 6 bases for J; bases not matched to a gene: 11. CDR1 and CDR2 from the germline V gene are MNHEY and SMNVEV (reference sequence). CDR3 DNA: TGTGCCAGCAGTTCTCACAGGGGATCTAATGATGGCTACACCTTC. It yields the protein CASSSHRGSNDGYTF.